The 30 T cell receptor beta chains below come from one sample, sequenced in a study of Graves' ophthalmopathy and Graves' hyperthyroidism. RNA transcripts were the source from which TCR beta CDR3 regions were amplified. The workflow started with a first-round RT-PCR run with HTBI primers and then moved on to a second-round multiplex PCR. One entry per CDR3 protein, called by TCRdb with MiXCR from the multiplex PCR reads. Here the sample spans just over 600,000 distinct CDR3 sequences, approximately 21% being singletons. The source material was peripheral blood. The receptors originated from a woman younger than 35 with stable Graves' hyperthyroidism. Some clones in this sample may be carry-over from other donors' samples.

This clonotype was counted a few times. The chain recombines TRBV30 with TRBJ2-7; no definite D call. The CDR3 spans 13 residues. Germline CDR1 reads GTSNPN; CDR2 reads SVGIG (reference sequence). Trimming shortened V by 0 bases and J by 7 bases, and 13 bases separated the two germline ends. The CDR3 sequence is CAWSVFTSREQYF. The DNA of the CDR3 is TGTGCCTGGAGTGTGTTCACCTCGAGGGAGCAGTACTTC.

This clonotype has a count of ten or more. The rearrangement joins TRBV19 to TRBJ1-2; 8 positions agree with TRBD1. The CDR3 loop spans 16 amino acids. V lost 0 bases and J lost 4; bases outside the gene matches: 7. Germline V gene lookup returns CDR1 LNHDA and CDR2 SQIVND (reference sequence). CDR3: CASSIDLAGGGYGYTF. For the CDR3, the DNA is TGTGCCAGTAGTATAGATCTGGCAGGGGGCGGCTATGGCTACACCTTC.

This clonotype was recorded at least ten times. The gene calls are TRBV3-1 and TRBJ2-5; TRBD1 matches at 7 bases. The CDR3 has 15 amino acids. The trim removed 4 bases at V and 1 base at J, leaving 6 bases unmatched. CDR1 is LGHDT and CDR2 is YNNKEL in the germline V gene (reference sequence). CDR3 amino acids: CASSPGWTGQETQYF. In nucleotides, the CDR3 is TGTGCCAGCAGCCCAGGCTGGACAGGCCAAGAGACCCAGTACTTC.

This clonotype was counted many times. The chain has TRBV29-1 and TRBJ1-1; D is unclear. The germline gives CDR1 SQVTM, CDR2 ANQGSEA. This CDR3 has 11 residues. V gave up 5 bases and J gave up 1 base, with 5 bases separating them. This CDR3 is CSVPGNTEAFF. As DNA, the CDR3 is TGCAGCGTTCCCGGGAACACTGAAGCTTTCTTT.

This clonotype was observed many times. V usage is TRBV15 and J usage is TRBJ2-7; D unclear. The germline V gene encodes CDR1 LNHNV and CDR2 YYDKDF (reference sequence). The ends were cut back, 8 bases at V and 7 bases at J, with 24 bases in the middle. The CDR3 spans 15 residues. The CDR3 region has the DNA TGTGCCACCTCACCGGCAGACACGATAAGTCGGGAGCAGTACTTC. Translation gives CATSPADTISREQYF.

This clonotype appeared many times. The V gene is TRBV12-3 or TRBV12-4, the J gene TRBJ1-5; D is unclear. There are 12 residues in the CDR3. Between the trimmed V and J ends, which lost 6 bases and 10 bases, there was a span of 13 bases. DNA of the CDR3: TGTGCCAGCAGAGCCACAGTGGGACCCCAGCATTTT. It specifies CASRATVGPQHF.

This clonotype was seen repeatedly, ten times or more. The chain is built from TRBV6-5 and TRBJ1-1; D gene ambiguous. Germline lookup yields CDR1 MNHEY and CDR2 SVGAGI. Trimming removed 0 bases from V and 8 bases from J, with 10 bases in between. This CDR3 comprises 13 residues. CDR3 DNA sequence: TGTGCCAGCAGTTACTCGATGACGAAAGAAGCTTTCTTT. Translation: CASSYSMTKEAFF.

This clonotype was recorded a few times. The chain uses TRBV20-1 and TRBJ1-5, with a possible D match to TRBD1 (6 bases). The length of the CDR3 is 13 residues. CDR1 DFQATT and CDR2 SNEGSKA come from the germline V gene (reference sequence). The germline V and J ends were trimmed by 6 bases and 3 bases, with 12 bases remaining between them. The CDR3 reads CSAGRDTNQPQHF. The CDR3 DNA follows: TGCAGTGCCGGTAGGGACACCAATCAGCCCCAGCATTTT.

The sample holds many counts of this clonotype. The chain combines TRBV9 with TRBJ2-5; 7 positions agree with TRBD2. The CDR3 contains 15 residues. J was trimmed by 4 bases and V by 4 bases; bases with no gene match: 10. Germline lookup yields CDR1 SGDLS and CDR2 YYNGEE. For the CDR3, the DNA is TGTGCCAGCAGCACCGATGGGGGGGGAGGAGAGACCCAGTACTTC. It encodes CASSTDGGGGETQYF.

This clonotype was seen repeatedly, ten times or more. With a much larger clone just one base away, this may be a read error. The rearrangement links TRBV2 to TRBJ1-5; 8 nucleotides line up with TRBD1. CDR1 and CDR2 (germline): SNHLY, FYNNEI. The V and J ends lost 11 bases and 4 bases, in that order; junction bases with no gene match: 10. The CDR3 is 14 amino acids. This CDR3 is CAGTRTGRNQPQHF. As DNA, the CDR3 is TGTGCCGGCACACGGACAGGGCGAAATCAGCCCCAGCATTTT.

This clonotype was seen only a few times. CDR3 residues: CASSLAPVGDNQPQHF. CDR3 coding DNA: TGCGCCAGCAGCTTGGCACCGGTGGGTGACAATCAGCCCCAGCATTTT. V gene TRBV5-1 combines with J gene TRBJ1-5; D not resolved. This CDR3 has 16 residues. The V end lost 0 bases, the J end lost 3 bases, and 13 bases lay between the germline ends. The V gene's germline CDR1 is SGHRS and CDR2 YFSETQ.

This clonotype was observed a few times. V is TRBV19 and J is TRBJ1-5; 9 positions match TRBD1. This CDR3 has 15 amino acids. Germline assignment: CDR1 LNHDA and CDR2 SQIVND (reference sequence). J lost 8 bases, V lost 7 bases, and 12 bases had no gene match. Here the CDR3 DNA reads TGTGCCAGTAAAAACCGGGACAGGGAATTTGAGCCCCAGCATTTT. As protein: CASKNRDREFEPQHF. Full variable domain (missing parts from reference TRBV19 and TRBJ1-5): DGGITQSPKYLFRKEGQNVTLSCEQNLNHDAMYWYRQDPGQGLRLIYYSQIVNDFQKGDIAEGYSVSREKKESFPLTVTSAQKNPTAFYLCASKNRDREFEPQHFGDGTRLSIL.

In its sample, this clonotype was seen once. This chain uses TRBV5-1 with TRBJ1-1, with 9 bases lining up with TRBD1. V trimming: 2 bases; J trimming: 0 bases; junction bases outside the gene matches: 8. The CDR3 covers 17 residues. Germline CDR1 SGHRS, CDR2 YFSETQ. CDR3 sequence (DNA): TGCGCCAGCAGCTTCTCCGCCGGGACAGGGTTGAACACTGAAGCTTTCTTT. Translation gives CASSFSAGTGLNTEAFF.

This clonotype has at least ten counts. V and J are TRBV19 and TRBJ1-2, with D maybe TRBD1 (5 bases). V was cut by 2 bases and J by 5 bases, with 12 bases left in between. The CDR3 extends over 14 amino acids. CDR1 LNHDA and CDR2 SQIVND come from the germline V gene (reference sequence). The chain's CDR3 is CASSIRQSIYGYTF. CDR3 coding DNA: TGTGCCAGTAGTATAAGACAGTCTATTTATGGCTACACCTTC.

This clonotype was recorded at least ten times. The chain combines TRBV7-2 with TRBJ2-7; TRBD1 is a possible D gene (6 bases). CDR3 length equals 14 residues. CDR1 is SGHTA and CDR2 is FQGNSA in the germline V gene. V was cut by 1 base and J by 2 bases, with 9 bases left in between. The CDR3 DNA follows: TGTGCCAGCAGCTTAGTGCACAGGGCCTACGAGCAGTACTTC. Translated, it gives CASSLVHRAYEQYF.

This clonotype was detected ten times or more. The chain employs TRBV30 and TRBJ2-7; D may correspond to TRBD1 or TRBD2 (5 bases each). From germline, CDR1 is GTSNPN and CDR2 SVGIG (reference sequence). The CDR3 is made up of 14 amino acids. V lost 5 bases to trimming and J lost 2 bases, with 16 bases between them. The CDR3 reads CAWGRQRVTYEQYF. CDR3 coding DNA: TGTGCCTGGGGACGACAGAGGGTCACCTACGAGCAGTACTTC.

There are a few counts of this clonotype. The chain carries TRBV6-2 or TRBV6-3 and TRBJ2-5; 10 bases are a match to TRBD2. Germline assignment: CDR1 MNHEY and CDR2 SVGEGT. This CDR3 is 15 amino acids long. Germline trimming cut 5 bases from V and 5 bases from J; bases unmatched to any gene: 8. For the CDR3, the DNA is TGTGCCAGCAGTCCACTAGCGGGATATCGTGAGACCCAGTACTTC. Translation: CASSPLAGYRETQYF.

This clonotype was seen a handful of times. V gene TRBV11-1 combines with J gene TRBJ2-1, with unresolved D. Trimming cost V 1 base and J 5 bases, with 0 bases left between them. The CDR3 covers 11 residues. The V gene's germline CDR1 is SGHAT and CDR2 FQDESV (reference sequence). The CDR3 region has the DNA TGTGCCAGCAGCTTAGACAATGAGCAGTTCTTC. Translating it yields CASSLDNEQFF.

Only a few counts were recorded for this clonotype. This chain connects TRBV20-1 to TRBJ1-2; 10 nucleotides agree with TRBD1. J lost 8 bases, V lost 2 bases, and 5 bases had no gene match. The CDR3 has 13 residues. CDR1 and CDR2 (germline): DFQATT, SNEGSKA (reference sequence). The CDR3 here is CSARPDRGLGYTF. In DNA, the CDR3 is TGCAGTGCTAGACCCGACAGGGGGCTCGGCTACACCTTC.

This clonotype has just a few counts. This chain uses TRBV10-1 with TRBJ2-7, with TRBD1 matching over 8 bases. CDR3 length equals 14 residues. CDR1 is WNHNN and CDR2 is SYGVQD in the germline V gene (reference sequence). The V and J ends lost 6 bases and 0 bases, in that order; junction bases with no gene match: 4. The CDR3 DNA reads TGCGCCAGCAGCCCGGACAGGGTCTCCTACGAGCAGTACGTC. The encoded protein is CASSPDRVSYEQYV.

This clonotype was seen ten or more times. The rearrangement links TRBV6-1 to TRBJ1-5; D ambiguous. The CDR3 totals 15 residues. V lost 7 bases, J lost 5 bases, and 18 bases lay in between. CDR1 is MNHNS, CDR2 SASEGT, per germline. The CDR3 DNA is TGTGCCAGCACCCCGACGGGTCGGGAGGATCAGCCCCAGCATTTT. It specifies CASTPTGREDQPQHF.

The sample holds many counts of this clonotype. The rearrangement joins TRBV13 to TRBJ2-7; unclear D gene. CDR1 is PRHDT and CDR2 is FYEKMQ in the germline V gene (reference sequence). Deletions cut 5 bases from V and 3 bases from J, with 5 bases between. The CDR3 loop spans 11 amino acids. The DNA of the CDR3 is TGTGCCAGCAGCAAAAACTACGAGCAGTACTTC. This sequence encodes CASSKNYEQYF.

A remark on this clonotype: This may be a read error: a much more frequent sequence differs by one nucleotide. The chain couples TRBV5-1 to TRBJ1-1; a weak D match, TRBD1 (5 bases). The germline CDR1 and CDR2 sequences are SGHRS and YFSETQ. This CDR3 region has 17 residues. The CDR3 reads CASSLALEKGMNAEAFF. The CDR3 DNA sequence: TGCGCCAGCAGCTTGGCCCTGGAGAAGGGGATGAACGCTGAAGCTTTCTTT.

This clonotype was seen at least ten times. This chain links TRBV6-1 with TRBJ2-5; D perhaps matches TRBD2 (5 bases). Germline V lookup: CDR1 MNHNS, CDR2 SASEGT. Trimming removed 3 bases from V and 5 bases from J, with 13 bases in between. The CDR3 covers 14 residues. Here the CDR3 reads CASSDQAKRETQYF. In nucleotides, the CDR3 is TGTGCCAGCAGTGACCAGGCTAAGCGGGAGACCCAGTACTTC.

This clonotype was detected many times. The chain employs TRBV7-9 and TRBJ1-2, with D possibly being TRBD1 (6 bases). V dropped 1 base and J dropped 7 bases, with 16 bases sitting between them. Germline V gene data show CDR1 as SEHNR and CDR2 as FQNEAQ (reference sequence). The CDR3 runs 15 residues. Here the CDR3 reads CASSLVARGKCGYTF. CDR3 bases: TGTGCCAGCAGCTTAGTGGCCAGGGGAAAGTGTGGCTACACCTTC.

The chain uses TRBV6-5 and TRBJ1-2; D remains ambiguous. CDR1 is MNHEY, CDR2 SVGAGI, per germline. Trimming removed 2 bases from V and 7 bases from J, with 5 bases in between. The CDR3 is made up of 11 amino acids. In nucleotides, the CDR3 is TGTGCCAGCAGTTACGAGGTTGGCTACACCTTC. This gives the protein CASSYEVGYTF.

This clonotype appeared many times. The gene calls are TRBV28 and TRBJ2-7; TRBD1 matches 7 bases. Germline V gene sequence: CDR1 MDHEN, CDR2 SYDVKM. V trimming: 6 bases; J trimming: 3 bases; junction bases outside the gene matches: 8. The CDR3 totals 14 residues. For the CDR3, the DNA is TGTGCCAGCAGACCCAGGGGGTCAAGCTACGAGCAGTACTTC. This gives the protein CASRPRGSSYEQYF. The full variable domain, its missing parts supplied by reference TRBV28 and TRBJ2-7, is DVKVTQSSRYLVKRTGEKVFLECVQDMDHENMFWYRQDPGLGLRLIYFSYDVKMKEKGDIPEGYSVSREKKERFSLILESASTNQTSMYLCASRPRGSSYEQYFGPGTRLTVT.

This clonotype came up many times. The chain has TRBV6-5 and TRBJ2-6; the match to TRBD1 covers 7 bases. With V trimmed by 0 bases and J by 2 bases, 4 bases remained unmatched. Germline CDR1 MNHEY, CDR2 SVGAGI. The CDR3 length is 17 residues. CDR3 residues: CASSYSPGQAGANVLTF. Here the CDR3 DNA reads TGTGCCAGCAGTTACTCCCCTGGACAGGCTGGGGCCAACGTCCTGACTTTC.

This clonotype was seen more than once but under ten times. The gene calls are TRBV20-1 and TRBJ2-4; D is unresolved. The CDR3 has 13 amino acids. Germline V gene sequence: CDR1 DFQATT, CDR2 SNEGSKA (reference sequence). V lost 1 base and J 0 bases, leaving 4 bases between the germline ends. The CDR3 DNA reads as TGCAGTGCTAGAGGATCAGCCAAAAACATTCAGTACTTC. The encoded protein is CSARGSAKNIQYF.

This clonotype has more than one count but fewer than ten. CDR3 loop: CAWVLTGDNSPLHF. CDR3 nucleotide sequence: TGTGCCTGGGTCTTGACAGGGGACAATTCACCCCTCCACTTT. The genes are TRBV30 and TRBJ1-6; 8 nucleotides line up with TRBD1. V was pared by 5 bases and J by 7 bases, with 7 bases of the junction left unmatched. The CDR3 length is 14 residues. Germline values: CDR1 GTSNPN, CDR2 SVGIG (reference sequence).